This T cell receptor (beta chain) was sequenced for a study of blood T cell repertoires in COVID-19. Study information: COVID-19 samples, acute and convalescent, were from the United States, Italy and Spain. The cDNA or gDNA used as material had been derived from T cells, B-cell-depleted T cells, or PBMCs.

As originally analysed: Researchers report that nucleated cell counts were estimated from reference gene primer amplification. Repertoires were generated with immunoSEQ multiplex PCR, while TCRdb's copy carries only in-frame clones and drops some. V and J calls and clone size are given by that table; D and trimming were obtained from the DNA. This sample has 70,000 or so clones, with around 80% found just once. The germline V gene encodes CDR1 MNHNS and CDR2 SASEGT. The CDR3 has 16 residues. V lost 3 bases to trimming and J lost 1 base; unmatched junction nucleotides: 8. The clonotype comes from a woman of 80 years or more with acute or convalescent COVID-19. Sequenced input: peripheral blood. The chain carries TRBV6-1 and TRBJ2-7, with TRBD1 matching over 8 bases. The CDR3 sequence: CASSDLGGQASYEQYF. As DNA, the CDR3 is TGTGCCAGCAGTGACCTAGGGGGACAGGCGTCCTACGAGCAGTACTTC.